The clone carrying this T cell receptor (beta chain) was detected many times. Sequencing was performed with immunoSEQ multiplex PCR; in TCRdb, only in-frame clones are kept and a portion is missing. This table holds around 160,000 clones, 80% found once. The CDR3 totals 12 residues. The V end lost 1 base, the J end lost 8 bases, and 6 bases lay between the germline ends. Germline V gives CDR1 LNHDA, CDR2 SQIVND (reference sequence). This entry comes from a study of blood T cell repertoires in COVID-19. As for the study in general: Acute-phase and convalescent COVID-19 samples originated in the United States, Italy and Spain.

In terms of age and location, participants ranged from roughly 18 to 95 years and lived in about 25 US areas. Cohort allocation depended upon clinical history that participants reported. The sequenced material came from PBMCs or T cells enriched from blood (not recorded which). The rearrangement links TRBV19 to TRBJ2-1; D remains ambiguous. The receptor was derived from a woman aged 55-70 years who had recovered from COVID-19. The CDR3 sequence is CASSIVSHEQFF. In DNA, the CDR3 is TGTGCCAGTAGTATAGTGAGCCATGAGCAGTTCTTC. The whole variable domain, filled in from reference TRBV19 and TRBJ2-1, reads DGGITQSPKYLFRKEGQNVTLSCEQNLNHDAMYWYRQDPGQGLRLIYYSQIVNDFQKGDIAEGYSVSREKKESFPLTVTSAQKNPTAFYLCASSIVSHEQFFGPGTRLTVL.